This T cell receptor (beta chain) came from a study of cytotoxic CD8 clonotypes in ibrutinib-treated CLL. The overall study: The patients, under 13 relapsed/refractory and around 15 treatment-naive, included 17 who were IGHV unmutated. Investigators reported roughly 24 partial and 2 complete responses; after median roughly 63 months, roughly 15 patients remained remitted and around twelve progressed.

Turning to this clone: Its antigen is unknown.

Study-wide results and limits: Researchers report that baseline clonality outpaced age-matched healthy donors and tracked circulating CD8+ T-cell counts. The study found public clonotypes uncommon, contracting or stable on treatment.

Measured with immunoSEQ multiplex PCR; TCRdb has only the in-frame clones, and not every one. This table has some 200,000 clones, 55% to 85% appearing once. The CDR3 spans 14 residues. Per germline, CDR1 SGHDN and CDR2 FVKESK. V was clipped by 4 bases and J by 4 bases; unmatched bases: 4. This sequence was found in a human donor with chronic lymphocytic leukemia. The chain combines TRBV14 with TRBJ2-1; the match to TRBD2 covers 7 bases. The sample here was PBMCs, taken after 24 months of ibrutinib treatment. CDR3 region: CASSLGGGYNEQFF. The DNA of the CDR3 is TGTGCCAGCAGCCTTGGGGGGGGTTACAATGAGCAGTTCTTC.